The 8 T cell receptor beta chains given below trace back to one sample, sequenced in a study of blood T cell repertoires in COVID-19. The protocol was immunoSEQ multiplex PCR, while the TCRdb copy is restricted to in-frame clones and leaves out a portion. In the table there are fewer than 60,000 clones, under 85% of which are singletons. Sequencing was carried out using peripheral blood. The receptors stem from a man in his 70s with active COVID-19.

The rearrangement joins TRBV5-1 to TRBJ2-1; a weak D match, TRBD2 (5 bases). This CDR3 has 14 residues. V shed 4 bases and J shed 8 bases, with 16 bases lying between them. The germline gives CDR1 SGHRS, CDR2 YFSETQ. CDR3 nucleotide sequence: TGCGCCAGCAGCCCCGGGTCCCACGGGGATGAGCAGTTCTTC. Translated: CASSPGSHGDEQFF.

This chain uses TRBV6-2 or TRBV6-3 with TRBJ2-7; 7 positions agree with TRBD1. The CDR3 has 17 residues. Trimming removed 0 bases from V and 0 bases from J; junction bases left unmatched: 8. Germline V gene data show CDR1 as MNHEY and CDR2 as SVGEGT. Here the CDR3 DNA reads TGTGCCAGCAGTTACTCTACCGGGACAGCATTCTCCTACGAGCAGTACTTC. Translation: CASSYSTGTAFSYEQYF.

This chain uses TRBV5-4 with TRBJ1-1; D possibly corresponds to TRBD1 (5 bases). This CDR3 has 13 residues. The ends were cut back, 2 bases at V and 1 base at J, with 6 bases in the middle. CDR1 is SGHNT, CDR2 YYREEE, per germline (reference sequence). CDR3 nucleotide sequence: TGTGCCAGCAGCTTTGGACAGAACACTGAAGCTTTCTTT. This sequence encodes CASSFGQNTEAFF.

This clone was detected only a few times. The gene calls are TRBV9 and TRBJ2-7, with TRBD2 identical over 9 bases. The CDR3 consists of 14 residues. The V and J ends lost 4 bases and 3 bases, in that order; junction bases with no gene match: 5. Germline CDR1 SGDLS, CDR2 YYNGEE. The CDR3 DNA sequence: TGTGCCAGCAGCCCTAGCGGGGTTTTCTACGAGCAGTACTTC. Translation gives CASSPSGVFYEQYF.

In this sample, this clone turned up once. The chain combines TRBV5-1 with TRBJ2-5; 10 nucleotides agree with TRBD2. The CDR3 extends over 15 amino acids. V trimming: 6 bases; J trimming: 5 bases; junction bases outside the gene matches: 10. Germline assignment: CDR1 SGHRS and CDR2 YFSETQ. The CDR3 coding sequence is TGCGCCAGCAACCCTCTAGCGGGGGCCGGGGAGACCCAGTACTTC. Its protein is CASNPLAGAGETQYF.

V usage is TRBV27 and J usage is TRBJ1-4, with 7 bases lining up with TRBD1. V was pared by 5 bases and J by 7 bases, with 13 bases of the junction left unmatched. The CDR3 is 16 amino acids. Germline V gene data show CDR1 as MNHEY and CDR2 as SMNVEV (reference sequence). The CDR3 DNA reads TGTGCCAGCAGTCCCCTCCGACAGGGTCTTGGTGAAAAACTGTTTTTT. Translated, it gives CASSPLRQGLGEKLFF.

V gene TRBV7-3 combines with J gene TRBJ2-7; 9 nucleotides match TRBD2. Germline loops: CDR1 SGHTA, CDR2 FQGTGA. This CDR3 is 13 amino acids long. After removal of 8 bases from V and 3 bases from J, the junction contained 5 bases not matched to a gene. CDR3 in amino acids: CASPGGGVYEQYF. In DNA, the CDR3 is TGTGCCAGCCCGGGCGGGGGGGTCTACGAGCAGTACTTC.

This clone was counted once. The J gene is TRBJ1-1, the V gene TRBV10-3, with 9 positions matching TRBD1. This CDR3 has 14 residues. Germline loops: CDR1 ENHRY, CDR2 SYGVKD. V lost 5 bases and J lost 1; bases outside the gene matches: 2. The CDR3 is CAISRDRENTEAFF. CDR3 coding DNA: TGTGCCATCAGTCGGGACAGGGAGAACACTGAAGCTTTCTTT.